These 32 T cell receptor beta chains share one sample of origin, sequenced in a study of T cell changes during pregnancy in multiple sclerosis. The method was immunoSEQ multiplex PCR; TCRdb's version includes in-frame clones alone and lacks a portion of them. Of tens of thousands of clones in the sample, roughly 91% were seen once. The sequencing used peripheral blood, collected in the third trimester of pregnancy. The receptors come from a female donor in good health, enrolled as a control in a pregnancy study.

This clone was found a few times. V usage is TRBV19 and J usage is TRBJ2-7, with D maybe TRBD2 (6 bases). This CDR3 region has 14 residues. Trimming took 4 bases from V and 0 from J, leaving 10 bases between them. The V gene's germline CDR1 is LNHDA and CDR2 SQIVND (reference sequence). The CDR3 region is CASSSQGGSYEQYF. The DNA for the CDR3 is TGTGCCAGTAGTAGCCAGGGAGGCTCCTACGAGCAGTACTTC.

This clone was recorded only once. The chain combines TRBV6-5 with TRBJ2-1; 7 nucleotides agree with TRBD2. This CDR3 has 14 residues. The V gene end was trimmed by 5 bases and the J gene end by 0 bases; junction bases not matched to a gene: 1. Germline-derived CDR1 and CDR2 are MNHEY and SVGAGI. CDR3 sequence: CASSRTSSYNEQFF. The CDR3 DNA reads TGTGCCAGCAGTCGGACTAGCTCCTACAATGAGCAGTTCTTC.

This chain uses TRBV28 with TRBJ1-1; 12 bases fit TRBD1. V gave up 6 bases and J gave up 12 bases; unmatched junction bases: 8. Germline loops: CDR1 MDHEN, CDR2 SYDVKM. This CDR3 spans 13 amino acids. The CDR3 DNA reads as TGTGCCAGCAGGCCCGGGACAGGGGGCCACCCTTTCTTT. Translated: CASRPGTGGHPFF.

V usage is TRBV7-2 and J usage is TRBJ2-5, with D maybe TRBD2 (5 bases). The CDR3 contains 14 residues. Germline-derived CDR1 and CDR2 are SGHTA and FQGNSA. V was trimmed by 5 bases and J by 9 bases, leaving 19 bases between them. The CDR3 nucleotides are TGTGCCAGCAGCCATCCCGGACGGGGTGGGGCCCAGTACTTC. Its translation is CASSHPGRGGAQYF.

This chain links TRBV7-6 with TRBJ2-5; a possible D gene is TRBD1 (5 bases). Germline CDR1 and CDR2: SGHVS and FNYEAQ. CDR3 length: 13 amino acids. The ends were cut back, 2 bases at V and 4 bases at J, with 8 bases in the middle. CDR3 protein: CASSLWQGETQYF. The CDR3 DNA sequence: TGTGCCAGCAGCTTATGGCAGGGAGAGACCCAGTACTTC.

V is TRBV5-1 and J is TRBJ1-1, with a tentative D call TRBD1 (6 bases). Looked up from germline, CDR1 is SGHRS and CDR2 is YFSETQ. V was cut by 0 bases and J by 3 bases, with 15 bases left in between. CDR3 length: 16 residues. CDR3 sequence reads: CASSLAPGQRYTEAFF. For the CDR3, the DNA is TGCGCCAGCAGCTTGGCCCCGGGACAACGGTACACTGAAGCTTTCTTT.

CDR3 amino acids: CASSVTSGDYNEQFF. The CDR3 coding sequence is TGTGCCAGCAGCGTGACTAGCGGGGACTACAATGAGCAGTTCTTC. The V call is TRBV9, the J call TRBJ2-1, with 11 nucleotides matching TRBD2. CDR1 SGDLS and CDR2 YYNGEE come from the germline V gene. This CDR3 contains 15 residues. J was trimmed by 3 bases and V by 2 bases; bases with no gene match: 1.

The V and J genes are TRBV11-3 and TRBJ2-2; TRBD1 might be the D (5 bases). With 5 bases removed from V and 7 bases from J, the gap between germline ends came to 14 bases. Germline CDR1 and CDR2: SGHNT and YENEEA. CDR3 length: 14 amino acids. CDR3 protein: CASSLGPVSGELFF. CDR3 DNA sequence: TGTGCCAGCAGCCTGGGGCCCGTAAGCGGGGAGCTGTTTTTT.

The chain joins TRBV6-4 to TRBJ2-6; 8 nucleotides match TRBD1. The V segment lost 6 bases and the J segment 4 bases; nucleotides outside the gene matches: 17. Germline V gives CDR1 MRHNA, CDR2 SNTAGT. The CDR3 consists of 19 residues. The CDR3, as DNA: TGTGCCAGCAGCGAACCCGGACAGGGCGGAACTGAAGGGGCCAACGTCCTGACTTTC. Translated, it gives CASSEPGQGGTEGANVLTF.

The gene calls are TRBV5-1 and TRBJ2-1; 11 nucleotides line up with TRBD2. V lost 0 bases, J lost 8 bases, and 1 base stayed unmatched. CDR1 and CDR2 (germline): SGHRS, YFSETQ. The CDR3 contains 14 residues. CDR3 region: CASSLVLAGDEQFF. The DNA for the CDR3 is TGCGCCAGCAGCTTGGTACTAGCGGGAGATGAGCAGTTCTTC.

This chain links TRBV7-8 with TRBJ1-6, with 8 positions matching TRBD1. J was trimmed by 10 bases and V by 1 base; bases with no gene match: 6. The germline CDR1 and CDR2 sequences are SGHVS and FQNEAQ. CDR3 length equals 15 residues. Written as DNA, the CDR3 is TGTGCCAGCAGCTTAGACAGCAGGGGGCAATCACCCCTCCACTTT. This gives the protein CASSLDSRGQSPLHF.

The CDR3 DNA reads TGTGCCATCAGTCGGAGCACAGATACGCAGTATTTT. This sequence encodes CAISRSTDTQYF. The chain carries TRBV10-3 and TRBJ2-3; no clear D. V was trimmed by 5 bases and J by 0 bases, leaving 3 bases between them. The CDR3 runs to 12 residues. CDR1 and CDR2 from the germline V gene are ENHRY and SYGVKD.

The chain joins TRBV6-6 to TRBJ1-5; D gene ambiguous. Trimming pared 7 bases from V and 3 bases from J, leaving 16 bases between. CDR3 size: 15 residues. Per germline, CDR1 MNHNY and CDR2 SVGAGI (reference sequence). CDR3 loop: CASKSEQNANQPQHF. DNA for the CDR3: TGTGCCAGCAAATCTGAACAAAATGCCAATCAGCCCCAGCATTTT.

The V call is TRBV25-1, the J call TRBJ1-1, with TRBD1 as a possible D gene (6 bases). Germline values: CDR1 MGHDK, CDR2 SYGVNS. The germline V and J ends were trimmed by 6 bases and 3 bases, with 11 bases remaining between them. The CDR3 runs 13 residues. The CDR3, as DNA: TGTGCCAGCAGAGACAGGTGGGACACTGAAGCTTTCTTT. It translates to CASRDRWDTEAFF. Filled out from reference TRBV25-1 and TRBJ1-1, the complete variable domain reads EADIYQTPRYLVIGTGKKITLECSQTMGHDKMYWYQQDPGMELHLIHYSYGVNSTEKGDLSSESTVSRIRTEHFPLTLESARPSHTSQYLCASRDRWDTEAFFGQGTRLTVV.

The chain has TRBV28 and TRBJ2-3; a weak D match, TRBD2 (7 bases). Germline loops: CDR1 MDHEN, CDR2 SYDVKM. With 6 bases removed from V and 5 bases from J, the gap between germline ends came to 18 bases. This CDR3 is 15 amino acids long. The CDR3 loop is CASRGGGGTRDTQYF. In DNA, the CDR3 is TGTGCCAGCAGGGGAGGCGGGGGCACGAGAGATACGCAGTATTTT. The full variable domain, completed using reference TRBV28 and TRBJ2-3, is DVKVTQSSRYLVKRTGEKVFLECVQDMDHENMFWYRQDPGLGLRLIYFSYDVKMKEKGDIPEGYSVSREKKERFSLILESASTNQTSMYLCASRGGGGTRDTQYFGPGTRLTVL.

The chain couples TRBV10-3 to TRBJ2-6, with D possibly matching TRBD1 (5 bases). V dropped 7 bases and J dropped 2 bases, with 12 bases sitting between them. The V gene's germline CDR1 is ENHRY and CDR2 SYGVKD. The CDR3 loop spans 15 amino acids. CDR3 coding DNA: TGTGCCATCAACTCTAGGGGTGCTGGGGCCAACGTCCTGACTTTC. Translating it yields CAINSRGAGANVLTF.

This clone appeared once. The chain has TRBV7-2 and TRBJ2-1; D is perhaps TRBD2 (5 bases). This CDR3 region has 16 residues. V gave up 4 bases and J gave up 0 bases, with 13 bases separating them. Per germline, CDR1 SGHTA and CDR2 FQGNSA. The CDR3 DNA reads as TGTGCCAGCAGCTCCACTACTAGTCTCTCCTACAATGAGCAGTTCTTC. It translates to CASSSTTSLSYNEQFF.

The chain recombines TRBV7-2 with TRBJ2-7; D not resolved. V lost 1 base, J lost 3 bases, and 7 bases lay in between. Germline V lookup: CDR1 SGHTA, CDR2 FQGNSA. There are 13 residues in the CDR3. In nucleotides, the CDR3 is TGTGCCAGCAGCTTAGATGACTTCTACGAGCAGTACTTC. This gives the protein CASSLDDFYEQYF.

This chain uses TRBV6-5 with TRBJ1-2; D might be TRBD1 (5 bases). In germline, CDR1 is MNHEY, CDR2 SVGAGI. V dropped 6 bases and J dropped 7 bases, with 15 bases sitting between them. This CDR3 region has 13 residues. CDR3 sequence (DNA): TGTGCCAGCAGCCACAAGGGGAGGGGTGGCTACACCTTC. Encoded protein: CASSHKGRGGYTF.

This chain connects TRBV7-4 to TRBJ1-2; 7 nucleotides line up with TRBD1. The CDR3 totals 15 residues. Germline loops: CDR1 SGHVT, CDR2 SQSDAQ. Trimming cost V 4 bases and J 6 bases; bases outside gene matches: 11. CDR3 residues: CASSYPGKGADGYTF. For the CDR3, the DNA is TGTGCCAGCAGCTATCCAGGGAAGGGGGCTGATGGCTACACCTTC.

J is TRBJ1-1 and V is TRBV4-1; D is ambiguous. The CDR3 totals 15 residues. Germline CDR1 reads MGHRA; CDR2 reads YSYEKL. V lost 2 bases, J lost 1 base, and 11 bases lay in between. This chain's CDR3 is CASSQWADPNTEAFF. CDR3 in DNA: TGCGCCAGCAGCCAATGGGCAGATCCGAACACTGAAGCTTTCTTT.

The chain recombines TRBV19 with TRBJ1-5; the match to TRBD1 covers 10 bases. The CDR3 sequence is 16 residues long. Germline V gene lookup returns CDR1 LNHDA and CDR2 SQIVND (reference sequence). The junction had 7 bases not matched to a gene; V was cut back by 8 bases and J by 0 bases. CDR3 protein: CASRRDRGYSNQPQHF. DNA for the CDR3: TGTGCCAGTCGGAGGGACAGGGGCTATAGCAATCAGCCCCAGCATTTT.

This sequence joins TRBV6-1 and TRBJ1-3; no reliable D call. The CDR3 consists of 15 residues. CDR1 MNHNS and CDR2 SASEGT come from the germline V gene. V was cut by 7 bases and J by 2 bases, with 15 bases left in between. The CDR3 is CASTTEAATGNTIYF. The CDR3 nucleotides are TGTGCCAGCACCACCGAGGCAGCCACTGGAAACACCATATATTTT.

The CDR3 nucleotides are TGTGCCAGCAGCTTAAGTATGAGAGCCTCTGGAAACACCATATATTTT. Translation gives CASSLSMRASGNTIYF. The chain recombines TRBV7-6 with TRBJ1-3; D not resolved. CDR3 length: 16 residues. The germline V gene has CDR1 SGHVS and CDR2 FNYEAQ. Deletions cut 2 bases from V and 0 bases from J, with 11 bases between.

This chain connects TRBV5-5 to TRBJ2-5; tentative D call: TRBD2 (6 bases). This CDR3 contains 15 residues. CDR1 SGHKS and CDR2 YYEKEE come from the germline V gene (reference sequence). Trimming left V 0 bases short and J 5 bases short, with 14 bases between. The CDR3 loop reads CASSLGSGGPETQYF. For the CDR3, the DNA is TGTGCCAGCAGCTTGGGTAGCGGTGGGCCGGAGACCCAGTACTTC.

This chain joins TRBV6-5 and TRBJ1-4; D not certain. Per the germline V gene, CDR1 is MNHEY and CDR2 is SVGAGI. Trimming pared 4 bases from V and 5 bases from J, leaving 11 bases between. This CDR3 comprises 14 residues. CDR3 DNA: TGTGCCAGCAGTTGGGCCCAGTACAATGAAAAACTGTTTTTT. It yields the protein CASSWAQYNEKLFF.

This CDR3 reads CASRRGQSSYEQYF. CDR3 nucleotides: TGTGCCAGCAGAAGGGGGCAGTCAAGCTACGAGCAGTACTTC. The J gene is TRBJ2-7, the V gene TRBV7-2, with 7 bases identical to TRBD1. The CDR3 length is 14 residues. From germline, CDR1 is SGHTA and CDR2 FQGNSA. V shed 6 bases and J 3 bases; nucleotides not matched to a gene: 8. Combining the CDR3 with reference TRBV7-2 and TRBJ2-7 gives the whole variable domain GAGVSQSPSNKVTEKGKDVELRCDPISGHTALYWYRQSLGQGLEFLIYFQGNSAPDKSGLPSDRFSAERTGGSVSTLTIQRTQQEDSAVYLCASRRGQSSYEQYFGPGTRLTVT.

The chain has TRBV2 and TRBJ1-2; D is unresolved. The CDR3 is 13 residues long. The germline gives CDR1 SNHLY, CDR2 FYNNEI. V was shortened by 1 base and J by 8 bases, with 11 bases between the two germline ends. The CDR3 reads CASSEGGFRGYTF. CDR3 in DNA: TGTGCCAGCAGTGAAGGAGGGTTTAGGGGCTACACCTTC.

This clone was counted a single time. The chain couples TRBV5-1 to TRBJ2-7, with D uncertain. The V gene lost 2 bases and the J gene lost 3 bases, with 9 bases spanning the gap. The length of the CDR3 is 13 residues. Germline CDR1 reads SGHRS; CDR2 reads YFSETQ. In DNA form, the CDR3 reads TGCGCCAGCAGCTTCGACGGAGACTACGAGCAGTACTTC. This sequence encodes CASSFDGDYEQYF.

The V gene is TRBV6-5, the J gene TRBJ2-1, with D perhaps matching TRBD1 (5 bases). Trimming cost V 5 bases and J 7 bases, with 6 bases left between them. The germline CDR1 and CDR2 sequences are MNHEY and SVGAGI. The CDR3 is made up of 11 amino acids. CDR3: CASSDRNEQFF. In nucleotides, the CDR3 is TGTGCCAGCAGTGACAGAAATGAGCAGTTCTTC.

V usage is TRBV5-1 and J usage is TRBJ1-2; tentative D call: TRBD1 (5 bases). Trimming took off 0 bases at V and 9 bases at J, with 18 bases between the two ends. The length of the CDR3 is 15 residues. Germline V gene sequence: CDR1 SGHRS, CDR2 YFSETQ. The CDR3 loop is CASSLGQSLGASYTF. The CDR3 bases are TGCGCCAGCAGCTTGGGGCAGTCCCTAGGGGCAAGCTACACCTTC.

Remarks on this clone: This sample also contains other DNA sequences that code for the same CDR3. The chain employs TRBV27 and TRBJ1-2; 9 bases are a match to TRBD1. With 3 bases clipped from V and 4 bases from J, the junction kept 3 bases outside the gene matches. The germline CDR1 and CDR2 sequences are MNHEY and SMNVEV (reference sequence). The CDR3 consists of 14 residues. CDR3 in DNA: TGTGCCAGCAGTTTGCGACAGGGGGGCTATGGCTACACCTTC. Its protein is CASSLRQGGYGYTF.